The 8 T cell receptor beta chains below come from one sample, sequenced in a study of response to subunit inactivated influenza vaccine. MiXCR, run by TCRdb on the RT-PCR reads, gives a single entry per CDR3 protein. The sample records fewer than 700,000 distinct CDR3 sequences, about an eighth being singletons. Source: PBMCs from blood, taken roughly 6 weeks after vaccination. The receptors were sampled from a man aged 45 to 65 who received an inactivated influenza vaccine.

This clonotype was counted between two and nine times. The V call is TRBV7-2, the J call TRBJ2-1, with 8 positions matching TRBD2. The CDR3 contains 15 residues. V shed 1 base, J shed 14 bases, and the junction held 13 bases outside the gene matches. From germline, CDR1 is SGHTA and CDR2 FQGNSA. CDR3 coding DNA: TGTGCCAGCAGCTTAGATAAACGACTAGCGAAAGAAGAGTTCTTC. Its protein product is CASSLDKRLAKEEFF.

A note on this clonotype: One end of the junction does not line up with germline, which may come from a read error. The chain joins TRBV20-1 to TRBJ1-4, with D possibly TRBD1 on 5 matching bases. CDR1 and CDR2 from the germline V gene are DFQATT and SNEGSKA (reference sequence). CDR3 length equals 14 residues. This CDR3 is CSAEGDWVNEKLLF. The CDR3 DNA reads as TGCAGTGCCGAAGGGGATTGGGTTAATGAAAAACTGCTTTTT.

This chain connects TRBV10-3 to TRBJ2-7; no firm D call. Per germline, CDR1 ENHRY and CDR2 SYGVKD. Trimming removed 6 bases from V and 3 bases from J, with 9 bases in between. The CDR3 is made up of 12 amino acids. The CDR3 loop reads CAISETGYEQYF. The DNA for the CDR3 is TGTGCCATCAGCGAGACGGGCTACGAGCAGTACTTC.

CDR3 amino acids: CASSQRGTGSGETQYF. In nucleotides, the CDR3 is TGTGCCAGCAGCCAGCGGGGGACAGGGTCAGGAGAGACCCAGTACTTC. The chain has TRBV4-2 and TRBJ2-5; 9 nucleotides line up with TRBD1. After removal of 3 bases from V and 4 bases from J, the junction contained 9 bases not matched to a gene. The germline CDR1 and CDR2 sequences are LGHNA and YNFKEQ. This CDR3 region has 16 residues.

The chain recombines TRBV29-1 with TRBJ2-7; either TRBD1 or TRBD2 may supply D (6 bases each). This CDR3 is built from 12 residues. Germline V CDR1 and CDR2: SQVTM, ANQGSEA. Trimming removed 6 bases at V and 2 bases at J, with 11 bases between. The CDR3 DNA sequence: TGCAGCGTCGGGGGCGAAACCTACGAGCAGTACTTC. Translating it yields CSVGGETYEQYF.

This clonotype came up a few times. The V and J genes are TRBV9 and TRBJ1-6; the match to TRBD1 covers 7 bases. The CDR3 sequence is 15 residues long. Germline CDR1 SGDLS, CDR2 YYNGEE. V was clipped by 3 bases and J by 6 bases; unmatched bases: 6. The CDR3 spells CASSEHRGLNSPLHF. CDR3 in DNA: TGTGCCAGCAGCGAGCACAGGGGACTTAATTCACCCCTCCACTTT.

The table lists this clonotype with a few counts. The chain is built from TRBV18 and TRBJ2-2; D gene uncertain. Per the germline V gene, CDR1 is KGHSH and CDR2 is LQKENI. The V end was cut by 3 bases, the J end by 6 bases, with 2 bases between. This CDR3 region has 11 residues. CDR3 coding DNA: TGTGCCAGCTCACCGGCCGGGGAGCTGTTTTTT. It codes for CASSPAGELFF.

The V call is TRBV4-1, the J call TRBJ2-6; tentative D call: TRBD2 (6 bases). This CDR3 region has 15 residues. V lost 1 base, J lost 4 bases, and 8 bases lay in between. Looked up from germline, CDR1 is MGHRA and CDR2 is YSYEKL. CDR3 sequence reads: CASSQGTTGANVLTF. The CDR3 nucleotides are TGCGCCAGCAGCCAAGGGACTACCGGGGCCAACGTCCTGACTTTC.